One and the same sample provided the 19 T cell receptor beta chains below, sequenced in a study of control samples from healthy donors and cancer patients. The method was immunoSEQ multiplex PCR; TCRdb's version includes in-frame clones alone and lacks a portion of them. The sample has roughly 190,000 clones, about nine tenths seen once; the top ten hold about 1.7%. Material: blood. The receptors stem from a man aged 25-40 years in good health.

The rearrangement joins TRBV10-3 to TRBJ1-2; D gene uncertain. The CDR3 is 14 residues long. Deletions cut 0 bases from V and 7 bases from J, with 12 bases between. Germline V CDR1 and CDR2: ENHRY, SYGVKD. CDR3 DNA sequence: TGTGCCATCAGTGAGTCGCAAGGGTCGGCTGGCTACACCTTC. Its translation is CAISESQGSAGYTF.

V is TRBV18 and J is TRBJ1-2; D is uncertain. Germline values: CDR1 KGHSH, CDR2 LQKENI. V shed 2 bases and J shed 5 bases, with 6 bases lying between them. The CDR3 totals 12 residues. The CDR3 nucleotides are TGTGCCAGCTCACCAGAGGTGTATGGCTACACCTTC. Encoded protein: CASSPEVYGYTF.

This chain uses TRBV24-1 with TRBJ2-3; a weak D match, TRBD1 (7 bases). This CDR3 comprises 17 residues. The V gene's germline CDR1 is KGHDR and CDR2 SFDVKD. V lost 2 bases to trimming and J lost 2 bases, with 16 bases between them. The CDR3 loop is CATSDSSAGQITDTQYF. The CDR3 DNA is TGTGCCACCAGTGATTCTTCCGCGGGACAGATCACAGATACGCAGTATTTT.

This clone was seen a few times. The chain is built from TRBV27 and TRBJ1-4, with 8 positions matching TRBD1. In germline, CDR1 is MNHEY, CDR2 SMNVEV (reference sequence). V gave up 6 bases and J gave up 8 bases; unmatched junction bases: 20. The length of the CDR3 is 18 residues. For the CDR3, the DNA is TGTGCCAGCAGGATTGAGGGCCGGACAGGGAGGATGGCAGAAAAACTGTTTTTT. Translating it yields CASRIEGRTGRMAEKLFF.

The genes are TRBV6-6 and TRBJ1-2, with D maybe TRBD1 (5 bases). This CDR3 comprises 13 residues. The germline V gene encodes CDR1 MNHNY and CDR2 SVGAGI (reference sequence). V shed 6 bases and J shed 11 bases, with 19 bases lying between them. CDR3 residues: CASSGDPRWWYTF. DNA for the CDR3: TGTGCCAGCAGCGGGGACCCGAGGTGGTGGTACACCTTC.

V is TRBV6-6 and J is TRBJ1-2; D is ambiguous. Germline lookup yields CDR1 MNHNY and CDR2 SVGAGI (reference sequence). The CDR3 contains 13 residues. Between the trimmed V and J ends, which lost 5 bases and 7 bases, there was a span of 14 bases. The CDR3 bases are TGTGCCAGCAGTGGACGGGAACTTGTTGGCTACACCTTC. The encoded protein is CASSGRELVGYTF.

The V and J genes are TRBV3-1 (or the pseudogene TRBV3-2) and TRBJ2-3; 10 positions match TRBD2. Germline CDR1 is LGHDT and CDR2 is YNNKEL (reference sequence). V shed 4 bases and J 6 bases; nucleotides not matched to a gene: 7. The length of the CDR3 is 15 residues. Here the CDR3 reads CASSLPGLATDTQYF. CDR3 nucleotides: TGTGCCAGCAGCCTTCCGGGACTAGCGACGGATACGCAGTATTTT.

In DNA, the CDR3 is TGCGCCAGCAGCCAACCGCCCCGGGACAGGGGGAACACTGAAGCTTTCTTT. This sequence encodes CASSQPPRDRGNTEAFF. This chain joins TRBV4-1 and TRBJ1-1, with 10 bases aligning to TRBD1. Germline V gene sequence: CDR1 MGHRA, CDR2 YSYEKL. This CDR3 spans 17 amino acids. V was pared by 2 bases and J by 1 base, with 7 bases of the junction left unmatched.

The J gene is TRBJ1-5, the V gene TRBV28; perhaps TRBD1 as D (5 bases). Germline V gene data show CDR1 as MDHEN and CDR2 as SYDVKM. V was cut by 3 bases and J by 3 bases, with 9 bases left in between. This CDR3 contains 14 residues. DNA of the CDR3: TGTGCCAGCAGTTTGCTCAGGGCCAATCAGCCCCAGCATTTT. Amino acid sequence: CASSLLRANQPQHF.

This chain joins TRBV30 and TRBJ1-2; the D is unclear. CDR3 length: 12 amino acids. CDR1 and CDR2 from the germline V gene are GTSNPN and SVGIG (reference sequence). V dropped 4 bases and J dropped 8 bases, with 14 bases sitting between them. CDR3 nucleotides: TGTGCCTGGAACCACCCCCTTGGGGGCTACACCTTC. It translates to CAWNHPLGGYTF.

The genes are TRBV6-5 and TRBJ1-2; D unresolved. This CDR3 spans 15 amino acids. The germline V and J ends were trimmed by 5 bases and 3 bases, with 16 bases remaining between them. Germline lookup yields CDR1 MNHEY and CDR2 SVGAGI. CDR3 region: CASSTLGIGHYGYTF. The CDR3 DNA is TGTGCCAGCAGTACCCTCGGGATCGGTCACTATGGCTACACCTTC.

The V call is TRBV2, the J call TRBJ2-3; a weak D match, TRBD1 (6 bases). This CDR3 spans 15 amino acids. Germline V CDR1 and CDR2: SNHLY, FYNNEI. The V end was cut by 5 bases, the J end by 0 bases, with 12 bases between. CDR3 region: CASSPARGSTDTQYF. The CDR3 DNA reads TGTGCCAGCAGTCCAGCTAGGGGGAGCACAGATACGCAGTATTTT.

The chain links TRBV30 to TRBJ2-7, with TRBD1 matching over 9 bases. Germline loops: CDR1 GTSNPN, CDR2 SVGIG (reference sequence). V was pared by 2 bases and J by 6 bases, with 8 bases of the junction left unmatched. The CDR3 loop spans 14 amino acids. The CDR3 protein is CAWSRGQGPSEQYF. The CDR3 bases are TGTGCCTGGAGTAGGGGACAGGGCCCTAGCGAGCAGTACTTC.

This chain joins TRBV30 and TRBJ1-6; D gene unclear. The germline gives CDR1 GTSNPN, CDR2 SVGIG (reference sequence). The CDR3 contains 14 residues. This CDR3 is CAYSSGMGNSPLHF. CDR3 DNA sequence: TGTGCATACAGTTCCGGAATGGGTAATTCACCCCTCCACTTT.

V is TRBV6-1 and J is TRBJ1-2; no firm D call. Trimming took off 2 bases at V and 4 bases at J, with 11 bases between the two ends. The CDR3 runs 14 residues. From germline, CDR1 is MNHNS and CDR2 SASEGT. CDR3 in amino acids: CASSEYRTVYGYTF. In DNA, the CDR3 is TGTGCCAGCAGTGAATATCGAACAGTCTATGGCTACACCTTC.

This chain uses TRBV5-1 with TRBJ1-1; 9 bases are a match to TRBD1. This CDR3 spans 15 amino acids. Germline CDR1 is SGHRS and CDR2 is YFSETQ. J was trimmed by 1 base and V by 4 bases; bases with no gene match: 5. The CDR3 nucleotides read TGCGCCAGCAGCCATGACAGGGGGAAGAACACTGAAGCTTTCTTT. Translating it yields CASSHDRGKNTEAFF.

This chain joins TRBV9 and TRBJ1-3; D remains unclear. There are 15 residues in the CDR3. Per germline, CDR1 SGDLS and CDR2 YYNGEE. Trimming took 4 bases from V and 3 from J, leaving 14 bases between them. This CDR3 is CASSLYLGSGNTIYF. CDR3 nucleotides: TGTGCCAGCAGCCTATATCTGGGGAGTGGAAACACCATATATTTT.

This chain joins TRBV28 and TRBJ2-3; 7 bases match TRBD2. CDR1 and CDR2 (germline): MDHEN, SYDVKM. After removal of 2 bases from V and 10 bases from J, the junction contained 9 bases not matched to a gene. This CDR3 spans 14 amino acids. CDR3 in amino acids: CASSLAGDLGAQYF. The CDR3 DNA reads as TGTGCCAGCAGTTTAGCGGGGGACCTCGGGGCGCAGTATTTT.

V gene TRBV5-5 combines with J gene TRBJ2-7, with 12 bases that match TRBD1. The CDR3 is 14 residues long. V shed 3 bases, J shed 8 bases, and the junction held 6 bases outside the gene matches. Germline CDR1 is SGHKS and CDR2 is YYEKEE (reference sequence). Written as DNA, the CDR3 is TGTGCCAGCAGCTCCCGGGACAGGGGGCCCAAGCAGTACTTC. It is translated as CASSSRDRGPKQYF.